The 32 T cell receptor beta chains below come from one sample, sequenced in a study of cytomegalovirus exposure and HLA in healthy donors. PCR primers comprised 60 Vbeta and 13 Jbeta primers. The method was immunoSEQ multiplex PCR; TCRdb's version includes in-frame clones alone and lacks a portion of them. The table lists about 140,000 clones, roughly 76% of them singletons. Sequencing was carried out using PBMCs. The source of these receptors is a female donor in good health and CMV-seronegative.

This clone was counted between two and nine times. The V and J genes are TRBV27 and TRBJ2-6; weak D call: TRBD1 (5 bases). Germline V gives CDR1 MNHEY, CDR2 SMNVEV (reference sequence). Trimming stripped 1 base from V and 0 bases from J, with 7 bases between. This CDR3 spans 16 amino acids. As DNA, the CDR3 is TGTGCCAGCAGTTTATACCAGGGCTCTGGGGCCAACGTCCTGACTTTC. Encoded protein: CASSLYQGSGANVLTF.

In DNA form, the CDR3 reads TGTGCCAGCAGTGACCACTCAGGGGTAGGGAGCAATCAGCCCCAGCATTTT. Amino acid sequence: CASSDHSGVGSNQPQHF. The V gene is TRBV2, the J gene TRBJ1-5, with D possibly TRBD1 on 6 matching bases. V lost 3 bases to trimming and J lost 1 base, with 16 bases between them. CDR1 is SNHLY, CDR2 FYNNEI, per germline. CDR3 length equals 17 residues.

V and J are TRBV27 and TRBJ2-1, with TRBD1 matching over 7 bases. The J segment lost 4 bases and the V segment lost 7 bases, leaving 4 bases of the junction unmatched. This CDR3 has 13 residues. Germline CDR1 is MNHEY and CDR2 is SMNVEV (reference sequence). The CDR3 DNA follows: TGTGCCAGCAAACTACAGGGGTACAATGAGCAGTTCTTC. The encoded protein is CASKLQGYNEQFF.

This chain joins TRBV28 and TRBJ2-1; maybe TRBD2 (5 bases). CDR1 is MDHEN, CDR2 SYDVKM, per germline. Trimming left V 2 bases short and J 2 bases short, with 22 bases between. CDR3 size: 19 residues. The CDR3 nucleotides are TGTGCCAGCAGTTTAACCCCGGTGGACTCGCCCTGGGCCTACAATGAGCAGTTCTTC. Its translation: CASSLTPVDSPWAYNEQFF. Full variable domain (remainder filled in from reference TRBV28 and TRBJ2-1): DVKVTQSSRYLVKRTGEKVFLECVQDMDHENMFWYRQDPGLGLRLIYFSYDVKMKEKGDIPEGYSVSREKKERFSLILESASTNQTSMYLCASSLTPVDSPWAYNEQFFGPGTRLTVL.

The J gene is TRBJ2-5, the V gene TRBV15; 7 nucleotides agree with TRBD2. The V gene end was trimmed by 0 bases and the J gene end by 4 bases; junction bases not matched to a gene: 5. This CDR3 has 15 amino acids. CDR1 and CDR2 (germline): LNHNV, YYDKDF (reference sequence). In DNA, the CDR3 is TGTGCCACCAGCAGAGATAATAGCGGGTTAGAGACCCAGTACTTC. Translating it yields CATSRDNSGLETQYF.

The V gene is TRBV28, the J gene TRBJ1-1, with a tentative D call TRBD1 (6 bases). The CDR3 has 14 amino acids. Trimming removed 6 bases from V and 0 bases from J, with 11 bases in between. Germline CDR1 MDHEN, CDR2 SYDVKM. This chain's CDR3 is CASRYGQLNTEAFF. CDR3 in DNA: TGTGCCAGCAGGTATGGACAGCTGAACACTGAAGCTTTCTTT. The complete variable domain, with remaining parts taken from reference TRBV28 and TRBJ1-1, reads DVKVTQSSRYLVKRTGEKVFLECVQDMDHENMFWYRQDPGLGLRLIYFSYDVKMKEKGDIPEGYSVSREKKERFSLILESASTNQTSMYLCASRYGQLNTEAFFGQGTRLTVV.

The chain uses TRBV5-1 and TRBJ2-2; tentative D call: TRBD2 (6 bases). The CDR3 is made up of 14 amino acids. The germline V gene has CDR1 SGHRS and CDR2 YFSETQ. V was shortened by 6 bases and J by 1 base, with 10 bases between the two germline ends. The CDR3 bases are TGCGCCAGCATGCTGGGAGGGAACACCGGGGAGCTGTTTTTT. This gives the protein CASMLGGNTGELFF.

This chain connects TRBV5-1 to TRBJ2-5; 7 bases match TRBD1. The junction had 11 bases not matched to a gene; V was cut back by 2 bases and J by 4 bases. Germline loops: CDR1 SGHRS, CDR2 YFSETQ. This CDR3 has 16 residues. The CDR3 coding sequence is TGCGCCAGCAGCTTCCGGGACAGAGGTATCCTAGAGACCCAGTACTTC. Its translation: CASSFRDRGILETQYF.

J is TRBJ1-1 and V is TRBV27; TRBD1 aligns across 7 bases. V was pared by 8 bases and J by 0 bases, with 9 bases of the junction left unmatched. Germline values: CDR1 MNHEY, CDR2 SMNVEV (reference sequence). The CDR3 length is 15 residues. CDR3 protein: CASARTGGMNTEAFF. The CDR3 region has the DNA TGTGCCAGCGCCCGGACAGGCGGGATGAACACTGAAGCTTTCTTT.

This clone was counted once. The chain combines TRBV19 with TRBJ2-2, with D unclear. CDR3 length equals 16 residues. The V gene lost 3 bases and the J gene lost 0 bases, with 11 bases spanning the gap. CDR1 and CDR2 (germline): LNHDA, SQIVND (reference sequence). The DNA for the CDR3 is TGTGCCAGTAGTATGGGCAACCCTACGAACACCGGGGAGCTGTTTTTT. Protein product: CASSMGNPTNTGELFF.

This sequence joins TRBV6-6 and TRBJ2-7; TRBD1 matches at 9 bases. The CDR3 is 14 residues long. J gave up 4 bases and V 6 bases, and 7 bases lay outside the gene matches. Germline CDR1 is MNHNY and CDR2 is SVGAGI (reference sequence). The CDR3 region has the DNA TGTGCCAGCAGGCGGACAGGGGCCGGGTACGAGCAGTACTTC. This codes for CASRRTGAGYEQYF.

J is TRBJ1-2 and V is TRBV6-5; D not certain. The CDR3 sequence is 12 residues long. V was pared by 6 bases and J by 8 bases, with 13 bases between. The germline gives CDR1 MNHEY, CDR2 SVGAGI. The CDR3 bases are TGTGCCAGCAGGGGAGGCGTCTTGGGCTACACCTTC. Encoded protein: CASRGGVLGYTF.

V gene TRBV13 combines with J gene TRBJ1-1; TRBD1 aligns across 7 bases. J lost 0 bases, V lost 5 bases, and 3 bases had no gene match. CDR3 length equals 14 residues. CDR1 is PRHDT and CDR2 is FYEKMQ in the germline V gene (reference sequence). CDR3 sequence (DNA): TGTGCCAGCAGCCGACAGGGTTTGAACACTGAAGCTTTCTTT. Translated: CASSRQGLNTEAFF.

This clone has a single count. The V call is TRBV6-6, the J call TRBJ1-2; D might be TRBD1 (5 bases). CDR3 length: 13 residues. Germline lookup yields CDR1 MNHNY and CDR2 SVGAGI (reference sequence). The germline V and J ends were trimmed by 6 bases and 7 bases, with 15 bases remaining between them. Here the CDR3 DNA reads TGTGCCAGCAGCTCCAGGGACTCGGGTGGCTACACCTTC. Translation: CASSSRDSGGYTF.

The sample holds one count of this clone. The chain recombines TRBV28 with TRBJ2-5; 11 nucleotides line up with TRBD2. V was pared by 3 bases and J by 3 bases, with 3 bases of the junction left unmatched. The V gene's germline CDR1 is MDHEN and CDR2 SYDVKM. The CDR3 is made up of 15 amino acids. CDR3 amino acids: CASSFGGLAEETQYF. The CDR3 DNA follows: TGTGCCAGCAGTTTTGGGGGACTAGCGGAAGAGACCCAGTACTTC.

With regard to this clone: Distinct nucleotide sequences in the sample also encode this CDR3. The rearrangement links TRBV27 to TRBJ1-1; D uncertain. V gave up 2 bases and J gave up 1 base, with 5 bases separating them. Germline CDR1 is MNHEY and CDR2 is SMNVEV (reference sequence). This CDR3 spans 13 amino acids. The CDR3, as DNA: TGTGCCAGCAGTTTAGGGCAGAACACTGAAGCTTTCTTT. Translating it yields CASSLGQNTEAFF.

Here the CDR3 reads CASSVPAGELDTQYF. The CDR3 DNA reads as TGTGCCAGCAGTGTCCCAGCGGGAGAGTTAGATACGCAGTATTTT. The rearrangement joins TRBV2 to TRBJ2-3; 8 nucleotides match TRBD2. V gave up 4 bases and J gave up 5 bases; unmatched junction bases: 8. The CDR3 covers 15 residues. Looked up from germline, CDR1 is SNHLY and CDR2 is FYNNEI.

This clone was counted between two and nine times. The genes are TRBV19 and TRBJ2-1; 11 bases map to TRBD2. Trimming cost V 9 bases and J 4 bases; bases outside gene matches: 5. Germline CDR1 and CDR2: LNHDA and SQIVND (reference sequence). This CDR3 has 14 residues. CDR3 nucleotides: TGTGCCAGCCGTACTAGCGGGAGTTACAATGAGCAGTTCTTC. Protein: CASRTSGSYNEQFF.

J is TRBJ1-5 and V is TRBV6-6, with 9 bases aligning to TRBD1. CDR3 size: 14 residues. Germline assignment: CDR1 MNHNY and CDR2 SVGAGI (reference sequence). V was clipped by 5 bases and J by 6 bases; unmatched bases: 5. The CDR3 spells CASSQQGASQPQHF. CDR3 nucleotides: TGTGCCAGCAGTCAACAGGGGGCGAGTCAGCCCCAGCATTTT.

CDR3 in DNA: TGTGCCAGCAGTTTCAGGCTATCCGAGCAGTACTTC. It is translated as CASSFRLSEQYF. The chain is built from TRBV28 and TRBJ2-7; D unclear. Trimming pared 3 bases from V and 6 bases from J, leaving 9 bases between. There are 12 residues in the CDR3. CDR1 is MDHEN, CDR2 SYDVKM, per germline.

The CDR3 protein is CAISHPGGISYEQYF. CDR3 in DNA: TGTGCCATCAGCCATCCCGGGGGGATTAGCTACGAGCAGTACTTC. This rearrangement joins TRBV10-3 to TRBJ2-7; 7 nucleotides match TRBD2. V lost 6 bases, J lost 3 bases, and 11 bases stayed unmatched. The CDR3 runs to 15 residues. Germline CDR1 reads ENHRY; CDR2 reads SYGVKD.

This rearrangement joins TRBV5-6 to TRBJ2-7; 7 bases agree with TRBD2. CDR3 length equals 14 residues. Trimming cost V 3 bases and J 6 bases; bases outside gene matches: 9. The germline V gene has CDR1 SGHDT and CDR2 YYEEEE. The CDR3 protein is CASSYLTAGFEQYF. The CDR3 nucleotides are TGTGCCAGCAGCTACCTAACAGCGGGATTCGAGCAGTACTTC.

The V call is TRBV4-1, the J call TRBJ2-7, with 7 bases fitting TRBD1. CDR1 and CDR2 (germline): MGHRA, YSYEKL. V lost 5 bases and J lost 2; bases outside the gene matches: 9. The CDR3 has 15 amino acids. CDR3 DNA: TGCGCCAGCAGCGTCAAGTCAGGGGGACCCTACGAGCAGTACTTC. It translates to CASSVKSGGPYEQYF.

This clone came up a few times. The same CDR3 also results from other DNA sequences found in this sample. In DNA, the CDR3 is TGTGCCAGCAGCCTAGACAGTAGCAATCAGCCCCAGCATTTT. This gives the protein CASSLDSSNQPQHF. The gene calls are TRBV7-9 and TRBJ1-5; the D gene is possibly TRBD1 (5 bases). Germline loops: CDR1 SEHNR, CDR2 FQNEAQ (reference sequence). CDR3 length: 14 residues. V lost 5 bases to trimming and J lost 0 bases, with 8 bases between them.

There are a few counts of this clone. In DNA form, the CDR3 reads TGTGCCAGCAGCTTAGTGGCCAGCGGGGGTGAAAAACTGTTTTTT. Translating it yields CASSLVASGGEKLFF. This chain links TRBV7-9 with TRBJ1-4; D might be TRBD1 (5 bases). Looked up from germline, CDR1 is SEHNR and CDR2 is FQNEAQ (reference sequence). V dropped 1 base and J dropped 7 bases, with 13 bases sitting between them. The CDR3 covers 15 residues. Drawing the rest from reference TRBV7-9 and TRBJ1-4, the complete variable domain is DTGVSQNPRHKITKRGQNVTFRCDPISEHNRLYWYRQTLGQGPEFLTYFQNEAQLEKSRLLSDRFSAERPKGSFSTLEIQRTEQGDSAMYLCASSLVASGGEKLFFGSGTQLSVL.

The CDR3 loop reads CASSIGLGQPYGYTF. CDR3 nucleotide sequence: TGTGCCAGTAGTATCGGCCTTGGACAGCCTTATGGCTACACCTTC. This chain joins TRBV19 and TRBJ1-2, with D possibly being TRBD1 (6 bases). Germline CDR1 is LNHDA and CDR2 is SQIVND (reference sequence). V was cut by 3 bases and J by 5 bases, with 16 bases left in between. This CDR3 contains 15 residues.

V and J are TRBV15 and TRBJ1-2; 9 bases are shared with TRBD1. Germline V lookup: CDR1 LNHNV, CDR2 YYDKDF (reference sequence). The CDR3 sequence is 16 residues long. Trimming took 0 bases from V and 0 from J; bases not matched to a gene: 2. The CDR3 bases are TGTGCCACCAGCAGAGATACAGGGGGCGCTAACTATGGCTACACCTTC. Translated: CATSRDTGGANYGYTF.

Points on this clone: The conserved phenylalanine or tryptophan is not found at the CDR3 terminus, so this likely reflects a read error. The chain joins TRBV25-1 to TRBJ2-3; D possibly corresponds to TRBD2 (5 bases). This CDR3 region has 15 residues. Trimming took 3 bases from V and 1 from J, leaving 11 bases between them. Germline CDR1 MGHDK, CDR2 SYGVNS. The CDR3 sequence is CASSDYAGGTDTQYV. CDR3 nucleotide sequence: TGTGCCAGCAGTGATTATGCGGGCGGCACAGATACGCAGTATGTT.

This clone was observed once. The chain joins TRBV5-1 to TRBJ2-3, with no clear D. Trimming stripped 1 base from V and 5 bases from J, with 5 bases between. This CDR3 is built from 12 residues. CDR1 is SGHRS and CDR2 is YFSETQ in the germline V gene. CDR3 loop: CASSLTGDTQYF. CDR3 bases: TGCGCCAGCAGCTTGACTGGAGATACGCAGTATTTT. Full variable domain (missing parts from reference TRBV5-1 and TRBJ2-3): KAGVTQTPRYLIKTRGQQVTLSCSPISGHRSVSWYQQTPGQGLQFLFEYFSETQRNKGNFPGRFSGRQFSNSRSEMNVSTLELGDSALYLCASSLTGDTQYFGPGTRLTVL.

The genes are TRBV5-1 and TRBJ2-3; D is possibly TRBD2 (5 bases). This CDR3 contains 16 residues. Between the trimmed V and J ends, which lost 0 bases and 6 bases, there was a span of 17 bases. Germline V gene lookup returns CDR1 SGHRS and CDR2 YFSETQ. The CDR3 DNA reads TGCGCCAGCAGCTTGGTTATGGACGGGGATTGGGATACGCAGTATTTT. It translates to CASSLVMDGDWDTQYF.

This chain uses TRBV18 with TRBJ1-2; TRBD1 might be the D (6 bases). V lost 1 base to trimming and J lost 2 bases, with 11 bases between them. From germline, CDR1 is KGHSH and CDR2 LQKENI. The CDR3 is 15 residues long. The CDR3 loop is CASSPLRDTNYGYTF. The CDR3 DNA is TGTGCCAGCTCACCACTACGGGACACCAACTATGGCTACACCTTC.

This clone was seen only once. The chain has TRBV2 and TRBJ2-3; 13 positions match TRBD2. Trimming at V came to 6 bases and at J to 3 bases, leaving 6 bases not matched to a gene. Germline V CDR1 and CDR2: SNHLY, FYNNEI. The CDR3 totals 16 residues. CDR3 sequence reads: CASRKGLAGVTDTQYF. In DNA, the CDR3 is TGTGCCAGCAGGAAAGGACTAGCGGGAGTGACAGATACGCAGTATTTT. Complete variable domain (other parts from reference TRBV2 and TRBJ2-3): EPEVTQTPSHQVTQMGQEVILRCVPISNHLYFYWYRQILGQKVEFLVSFYNNEISEKSEIFDDQFSVERPDGSNFTLKIRSTKLEDSAMYFCASRKGLAGVTDTQYFGPGTRLTVL.